The 12 T cell receptor beta chains given below trace back to one sample, sequenced in a study of PD-L1 blockade in urothelial cancer. The assay was immunoSEQ multiplex PCR, and TCRdb's table has in-frame clones only and misses some. The sample has about 38,000 clones; about 86% are singletons. Time point described: peripheral blood 6 weeks after treatment start. Material: PBMCs, obtained around atezolizumab (anti-PD-L1) treatment. Receptors were obtained from a man aged 55 to 70 with urothelial cancer.

This chain joins TRBV9 and TRBJ2-3; no clear D gene. V lost 0 bases, J lost 2 bases, and 4 bases lay in between. Germline lookup yields CDR1 SGDLS and CDR2 YYNGEE. CDR3 length: 13 residues. CDR3 loop: CASSVVLTDTQYF. CDR3 nucleotides: TGTGCCAGCAGCGTAGTTCTCACAGATACGCAGTATTTT.

This chain joins TRBV5-1 and TRBJ2-2; D possibly corresponds to TRBD1 (6 bases). This CDR3 comprises 16 residues. Germline V gene data show CDR1 as SGHRS and CDR2 as YFSETQ. Trimming stripped 0 bases from V and 1 base from J, with 10 bases between. The CDR3 coding sequence is TGCGCCAGCAGCTTGGAAGTCAGGGGGAACACCGGGGAGCTGTTTTTT. This translates into CASSLEVRGNTGELFF.

The chain employs TRBV28 and TRBJ1-2; 8 positions match TRBD1. From germline, CDR1 is MDHEN and CDR2 SYDVKM. The trim removed 5 bases at V and 5 bases at J, leaving 10 bases unmatched. The CDR3 loop spans 15 amino acids. The chain's CDR3 is CASSPPGQVGYGYTF. CDR3 bases: TGTGCCAGCAGTCCCCCGGGACAGGTTGGTTATGGCTACACCTTC.

This clone was detected only a few times. This rearrangement joins TRBV6-5 to TRBJ1-6; D remains ambiguous. The germline V and J ends were trimmed by 7 bases and 7 bases, with 17 bases remaining between them. This CDR3 is 15 amino acids long. From germline, CDR1 is MNHEY and CDR2 SVGAGI. Here the CDR3 DNA reads TGTGCCAGCACCCACGGATCAGGTTGGAATTCACCCCTCCACTTT. Translating gives CASTHGSGWNSPLHF.

The chain has TRBV28 and TRBJ1-1; D is perhaps TRBD1 (5 bases). The V end lost 7 bases, the J end lost 12 bases, and 18 bases lay between the germline ends. This CDR3 contains 12 residues. CDR1 and CDR2 (germline): MDHEN, SYDVKM. This CDR3 reads CASISGKLGSFF. The CDR3 coding sequence is TGTGCCAGCATTTCAGGGAAGCTCGGATCTTTCTTT.

J is TRBJ2-5 and V is TRBV6-1; D may be TRBD2 (5 bases). The CDR3 has 14 amino acids. CDR1 and CDR2 from the germline V gene are MNHNS and SASEGT. Trimming shortened V by 6 bases and J by 4 bases, and 15 bases separated the two germline ends. The CDR3 loop reads CASRVRTGVETQYF. The CDR3 nucleotides read TGTGCCAGCAGGGTCAGGACTGGAGTAGAGACCCAGTACTTC.

This chain uses TRBV7-9 with TRBJ1-4; TRBD1 might be the D (5 bases). The CDR3 extends over 15 amino acids. Trimming shortened V by 5 bases and J by 0 bases, and 10 bases separated the two germline ends. Germline V gene sequence: CDR1 SEHNR, CDR2 FQNEAQ (reference sequence). This CDR3 reads CASSATTATNEKLFF. DNA of the CDR3: TGTGCCAGCAGCGCCACGACAGCAACTAATGAAAAACTGTTTTTT.

The chain has TRBV9 and TRBJ2-6, with 9 positions matching TRBD1. Germline CDR1 SGDLS, CDR2 YYNGEE. Trimming removed 4 bases from V and 3 bases from J; junction bases left unmatched: 14. CDR3 length equals 19 residues. The CDR3 DNA follows: TGTGCCAGCAGCAGCTCCCCGGGACAGGGATCGGTTGGGGCCAACGTCCTGACTTTC. Translating gives CASSSSPGQGSVGANVLTF.

The chain employs TRBV9 and TRBJ1-2, with D perhaps matching TRBD1 (6 bases). The CDR3 is 14 residues long. The germline gives CDR1 SGDLS, CDR2 YYNGEE. The V end was cut by 3 bases, the J end by 1 base, with 10 bases between. The CDR3 loop reads CASSEQGFNYGYTF. In DNA form, the CDR3 reads TGTGCCAGCAGCGAACAGGGTTTTAACTATGGCTACACCTTC.

The CDR3 nucleotides read TGTGCCAGCAGTCGTGCAGGGAACGAAAAACTGTTTTTT. This gives the protein CASSRAGNEKLFF. The chain links TRBV27 to TRBJ1-4; D possibly corresponds to TRBD1 (5 bases). Germline CDR1 is MNHEY and CDR2 is SMNVEV (reference sequence). V lost 5 bases to trimming and J lost 8 bases, with 12 bases between them. The CDR3 is 13 residues long. Variable domain in full (rest from reference TRBV27 and TRBJ1-4): EAQVTQNPRYLITVTGKKLTVTCSQNMNHEYMSWYRQDPGLGLRQIYYSMNVEVTDKGDVPEGYKVSRKEKRNFPLILESPSPNQTSLYFCASSRAGNEKLFFGSGTQLSVL.

J is TRBJ2-1 and V is TRBV5-6, with 10 nucleotides matching TRBD2. Germline V CDR1 and CDR2: SGHDT, YYEEEE. The CDR3 has 18 amino acids. Unmatched junction bases numbered 14, after V lost 4 bases and J lost 4 bases. The CDR3 DNA sequence: TGTGCCAGCAGCCGCCCGTGGAGCGGGAGGGTGTTATACAATGAGCAGTTCTTC. As protein: CASSRPWSGRVLYNEQFF. The variable domain in full, with the rest retrieved from reference TRBV5-6 and TRBJ2-1, is DAGVTQSPTHLIKTRGQQVTLRCSPKSGHDTVSWYQQALGQGPQFIFQYYEEEERQRGNFPDRFSGHQFPNYSSELNVNALLLGDSALYLCASSRPWSGRVLYNEQFFGPGTRLTVL.

For the CDR3, the DNA is TGTGCCAGTAGTAGCCCGGGACAGAGCAATCAGCCCCAGCATTTT. Amino acid sequence: CASSSPGQSNQPQHF. The rearrangement joins TRBV19 to TRBJ1-5, with TRBD1 matching 7 bases. The CDR3 runs 15 residues. V lost 4 bases and J lost 1; bases outside the gene matches: 4. The germline CDR1 and CDR2 sequences are LNHDA and SQIVND (reference sequence).